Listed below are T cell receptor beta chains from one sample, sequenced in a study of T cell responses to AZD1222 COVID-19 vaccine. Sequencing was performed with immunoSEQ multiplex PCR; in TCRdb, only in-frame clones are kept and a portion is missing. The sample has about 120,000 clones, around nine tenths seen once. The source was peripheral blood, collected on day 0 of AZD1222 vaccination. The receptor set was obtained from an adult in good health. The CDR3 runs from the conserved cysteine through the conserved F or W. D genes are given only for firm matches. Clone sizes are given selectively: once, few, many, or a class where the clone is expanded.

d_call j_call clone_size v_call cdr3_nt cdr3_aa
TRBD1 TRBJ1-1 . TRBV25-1 TGTGCCAGCAGTGAAGTTGACAGGGCGAACACTGAAGCTTTCTTT CASSEVDRANTEAFF
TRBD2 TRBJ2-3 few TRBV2 TGTGCCAGCAGGAGGACTAGCGGGAGTGCAGATACGCAGTATTTT CASRRTSGSADTQYF
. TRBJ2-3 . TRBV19 TGTGCCAGTAGTGGGAAAAGACAGCTTGCTACTAGCACAGATACGCAGTATTTT CASSGKRQLATSTDTQYF
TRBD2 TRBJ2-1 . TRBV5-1 TGCGCCAGCAGCCTGACTAGCGGGAGTTGGAATGAGCAGTTCTTC CASSLTSGSWNEQFF
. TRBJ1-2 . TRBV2 TGTGCCAGCGGTGGGAGGGGCGCGGGCTACACCTTC CASGGRGAGYTF
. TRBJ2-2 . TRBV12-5 TGTGCTAGTGGTTTGGTACGCTCAGGGGTGAACACCGGGGAGCTGTTTTTT CASGLVRSGVNTGELFF
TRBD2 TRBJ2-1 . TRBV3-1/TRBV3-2 TGTGCCAGCAGGGCTACGGGACTAACACCGCAGTTCTTC CASRATGLTPQFF
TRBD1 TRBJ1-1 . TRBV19 TGTGCCGTTCGGGACAGGGGGGGCACTGAAGCTTTCTTT CAVRDRGGTEAFF
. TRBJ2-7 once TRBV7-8 TGTGCCAGCAGCTTAGGTACAAACACCTACGAGCAGTACTTC CASSLGTNTYEQYF
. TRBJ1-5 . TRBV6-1 TGTGCCAGCAGTGAGGGGTGGTCGGGTCAGCCCCAGCATTTT CASSEGWSGQPQHF
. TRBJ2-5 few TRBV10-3 TGTGCCATCAGTCCACAAGCGACTGGAAACCAAGAGACCCAGTACTTC CAISPQATGNQETQYF
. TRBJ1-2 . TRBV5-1 TGCGCCAGCAGCTTGGAGCACAGGGAAATAGGTGGCTACACCTTC CASSLEHREIGGYTF
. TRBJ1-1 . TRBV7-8 TGTGCCAGCAGCTTAGGATTAGACAGGACGAACACTGAAGCTTTCTTT CASSLGLDRTNTEAFF
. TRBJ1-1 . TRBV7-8 TGTGCCAGCAGCTTAGTTGGGGGGAACACTGAAGCTTTCTTT CASSLVGGNTEAFF
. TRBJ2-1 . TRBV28 TGTGCCAGCCAAGAGACGTGGGAGCAGTTCTTC CASQETWEQFF
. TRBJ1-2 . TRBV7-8 TGTGCCAGCAGCTTAGCAAGTGGGGGCTACACCTTC CASSLASGGYTF
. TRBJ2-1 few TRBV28 TGTGCCAGCAGGGGGTCGAGAGCTAAGTTCTTC CASRGSRAKFF
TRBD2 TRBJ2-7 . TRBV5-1 TGCGCCAGCAGTCCAGGGACTAGCGGGAGAACCTACGAGCAGTACTTC CASSPGTSGRTYEQYF
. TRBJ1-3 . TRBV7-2 TGTGCCAGCAGCGACCTATCCCCTGGAAACACCATATATTTT CASSDLSPGNTIYF
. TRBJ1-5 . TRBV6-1 TGTGCCAGCAGTGAACTCAGGGGCCTTAATCAGCCCCAGCATTTT CASSELRGLNQPQHF
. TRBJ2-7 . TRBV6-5 TGTGCCAGCAGTCCCTATAGGGGCGGATACGAGCAGTACTTC CASSPYRGGYEQYF
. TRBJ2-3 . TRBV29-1 TGCAGCGTTGATGGTGGGGGCACAGATACGCAGTATTTT CSVDGGGTDTQYF
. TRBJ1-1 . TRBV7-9 TGTGCCAGCAGCGACGAACAGGCCGGTGAAGCTTTCTTT CASSDEQAGEAFF
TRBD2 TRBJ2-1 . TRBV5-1 TGCGCCAGCAGCTTGGTGACGGGACTAGACCCTGAGCAGTTCTTC CASSLVTGLDPEQFF
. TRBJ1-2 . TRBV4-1 TGCGCCAGCAGCCAAGTTTTATCGGTTGTGAGCTATGGCTACACCTTC CASSQVLSVVSYGYTF
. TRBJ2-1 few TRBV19 TGTGCCAGTAGTATATCTCACCATCCTGGAAGCTCCTACAATGAGCAGTTCTTC CASSISHHPGSSYNEQFF
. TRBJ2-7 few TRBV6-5 TGTGCCAGCAGAGATCTGGCAGCCGGAGGTGGCGAGCAGTACTTC CASRDLAAGGGEQYF
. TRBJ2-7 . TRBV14 TGTGCCAGCAGCCAGACAGGCGTCTCGGAGCAGTACTTC CASSQTGVSEQYF
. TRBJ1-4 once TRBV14 TGTGCCAGCAGCCAAGATTTTGGTGAAAAACTGTTTTTT CASSQDFGEKLFF
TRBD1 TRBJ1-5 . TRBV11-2 TGTGCCAGCAGCCGGGACAGGGGACAGCCCCAGCATTTT CASSRDRGQPQHF
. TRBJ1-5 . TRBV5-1 TGCGCCAGCAGCTTGGATGGGAACGGCAATCAGCCCCAGCATTTT CASSLDGNGNQPQHF
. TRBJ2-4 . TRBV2 TGTGCCAGCAGTGCGGACTCGGGGGACAAAAACATTCAGTACTTC CASSADSGDKNIQYF
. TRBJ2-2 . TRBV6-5 TGTGCCAGCAGTCCCGGGATGAACACCGGGGAGCTGTTTTTT CASSPGMNTGELFF
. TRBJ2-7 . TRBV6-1 TGTGCCAGCAGTGAAATTCCCCGGGTCAGCCCCTACGAGCAGTACTTC CASSEIPRVSPYEQYF
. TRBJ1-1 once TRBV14 TGTGCCAGCAGCCAAGGGACAGTGAACACTGAAGCTTTCTTT CASSQGTVNTEAFF
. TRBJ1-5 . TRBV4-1 TGCGCCAGCAGCCAAGAGCCGTCACGGGACCAGCCCCAGCATTTT CASSQEPSRDQPQHF
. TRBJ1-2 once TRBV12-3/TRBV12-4 TGTGCCAGTCGTGGTTACACCTTC CASRGYTF
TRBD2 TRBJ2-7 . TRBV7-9 TGTGCCAGCAGAGAGGGGGGACTAGCTTCCTACGAGCAGTACTTC CASREGGLASYEQYF
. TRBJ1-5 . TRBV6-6 TGTGCCAGCAGTTGGGACAAGGGTTTAGGAAATCAGCCCCAGCATTTT CASSWDKGLGNQPQHF
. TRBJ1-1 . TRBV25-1 TGTGCCAGCAGTGCCATCGGGGACGCTGAAGCTTTCTTT CASSAIGDAEAFF
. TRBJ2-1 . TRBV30 TGTGCTGCTTTGGAGCGGATCTACAATGAGCAGTTCTTC CAALERIYNEQFF
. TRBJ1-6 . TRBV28 TGTGCCAGCAGGGACAGCCGTAATAATTCACCCCTCCACTTT CASRDSRNNSPLHF
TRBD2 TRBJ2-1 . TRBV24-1 TGTGCCACCAGTGATTTTGGGAGGGGCATAACTAGCGGGAGAAAGAATGAGCAGTTCTTC CATSDFGRGITSGRKNEQFF
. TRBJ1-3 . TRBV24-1 TGTGCCACTATGTCAGGGTCTGGAAACACCATATATTTT CATMSGSGNTIYF
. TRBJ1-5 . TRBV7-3 TGTGCCAGCAGTCCCACCGGGGATCAGCCCCAGCATTTT CASSPTGDQPQHF
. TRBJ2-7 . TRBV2 TGTGCCAGCAGTGAGGTTCAGGTCTCAGACTACGAGCAGTACTTC CASSEVQVSDYEQYF
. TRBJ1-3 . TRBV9 TGTGCCAGCAGCGAAGGACAGACGAGCTCTGGAAACACCATATATTTT CASSEGQTSSGNTIYF
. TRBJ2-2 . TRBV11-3 TGTGCCAGCAGTCCCCGAGGCGGGGAGCTGTTTTTT CASSPRGGELFF
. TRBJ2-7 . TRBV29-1 TGCAGCGTCAGGCAGGGCGGCCACGAGCAGTACTTC CSVRQGGHEQYF
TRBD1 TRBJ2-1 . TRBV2 TGTGCCAGCAGTGAGCAGGGGGCCTACAATGAGCAGTTCTTC CASSEQGAYNEQFF
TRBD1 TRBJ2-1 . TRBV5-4 TGTGCCAGCAGCTACCCGGGACAGAGACGCAGTGAGCAGTTCTTC CASSYPGQRRSEQFF